This T cell receptor (beta chain) was recorded in a study of T cells in Graves' hyperthyroidism and ophthalmopathy (dated by TCRdb to between 2018 and 2020). Concerning the study at large: Peripheral blood was collected at initial diagnosis, before any treatment. Prospective prediction of ophthalmopathy was tested in an independent validation cohort of fewer than 20 hyperthyroidism patients and 15 to 17 patients who later progressed to ophthalmopathy. Following sampling, methimazole starting at 30 mg daily was given to hyperthyroidism patients, and high-dose intravenous methylprednisolone was given to ophthalmopathy patients. TCR V-J signatures able to tell the groups apart were searched for in a discovery cohort of 100 patients, of whom around 43 had Graves' ophthalmopathy and 57 had stable Graves' hyperthyroidism. In six Graves' hyperthyroidism patients, the study also compared T-cell repertoires from thyroid tissue with T-cell repertoires from blood. TCR Vbeta CDR3 sequencing of 135 peripheral blood samples (over 40 ophthalmopathy, about 80 hyperthyroidism and around 17 progressor patients) is reported in the paper. The approximately 100 discovery patients were divided at random into training and test sets in a 7:3 ratio.

The TCR beta CDR3 regions were amplified from the RNA transcripts. For the first round of RT-PCR on the TCR CDR3, the HTBI primer set was used together with the Qiagen OneStep RT-PCR kit. A second multiplex PCR round built the libraries, followed by size selection and purification. Libraries were sequenced paired-end with 100 bp reads on an Illumina HiSeq2000. In the source study's methods: SOAPnuke was used to process the raw data, with reads discarded if the reads contained adapters or uncalled bases, had a mean Phred below 15, or lacked an exact constant-primer or identifier match. COPE v1.2.5 was used to merge high-quality paired reads, and clonotypes were defined as unique nucleotide sequences. MiTCR v1.1 was used to align clonotypes to the IMGT TRBV, TRBD and TRBJ reference segments. The analysis included only V-J combinations with a frequency above 0.0001, which together covered around 99% of the repertoires. A TCS score was defined as the ratio between F50 (clonal expansion) and ExV (chaos), using BLOSUM62-based TCRdist between CDR3 peptides within each V-J. Welch's t-statistics and random forest reduced roughly 500 V-J features to roughly 13, which were used in a naive Bayes classifier (R e1071). Through fastp at Q25 and MiXCR, TCRdb rebuilt clones from the public reads, retaining in-frame beta chains. Entries are consolidated by CDR3 protein sequence, retaining the most common genes and DNA. The V and J calls and clone size come from TCRdb's table, not from the authors' own analysis. This sample has a few hundred thousand distinct CDR3 sequences in its table, and roughly an eighth of those were observed once. 30% to 40% of the sample is taken by the ten largest.

The research as a whole found: Ophthalmopathy was separated from stable hyperthyroidism by a 13 V-J signature model, with approximately 89% sensitivity and about 84% specificity obtained in cross-validation and 80%/75% obtained in testing. During validation, the model predicted progression to ophthalmopathy a median of approximately six months ahead of onset, with around 71% sensitivity and 72% to 85% specificity. Sample size was not statistically predetermined, and investigators were not blinded to group allocation. Most expanded thyroid clonotypes (frequency above 0.001) were also detected in blood, suggesting blood repertoires may reflect thyroid immune responses.

Looking up the germline V gene yields CDR1 MGHDK and CDR2 SYGVNS. The CDR3 numbers 17 residues from cysteine through phenylalanine. The retained sequence is limited to the CDR3, 51 bases, with the frame set at the first base. V ends up 0 bases short and J 5 bases short, with an unmatched junction base count of 9. Ophthalmopathy patients had moderately to severely active disease, Clinical Activity Score of at least 3, NOSPECS grade of at least 4, and duration under 3 months. Exclusion was applied to patients with uncontrolled infections, other autoimmune diseases, pregnancy or lactation. Diagnoses were established on the basis of clinical symptoms, serum thyroxine and TRAb, thyroid ultrasound, and orbital computed tomography. PBMCs were isolated from around 10 ml of fresh peripheral blood by Ficoll-Paque density gradient centrifugation. Total RNA was extracted with Trizol reagent, and quality was checked on an Agilent 2100 Bioanalyzer.

Points on this clonotype: Its antigen specificity is not known. Within one base of it there is no much larger clone, and no base qualities were kept.

The receptor was derived from a woman between 35 and 50 years old with Graves' ophthalmopathy. Sample: blood. The sequence links TRBV25-1 to TRBJ2-1, with TRBD2 matching 8 junction bases. The CDR3 region: CASSEYTSGSLNNEQFF. The nucleotides are TGTGCCAGCAGTGAATATACGAGCGGGAGTTTAAACAATGAGCAGTTCTTC.